This T cell receptor beta chain was observed in a study of blood T cell repertoires in COVID-19. Sequencing was performed with immunoSEQ multiplex PCR; in TCRdb, only in-frame clones are kept and a portion is missing. The sample has around 130,000 clones, about nine tenths seen once; the top ten hold roughly 11%. The V and J ends lost 2 bases and 7 bases, in that order; junction bases with no gene match: 5. The CDR3 has 14 amino acids. In germline, CDR1 is KGHSH, CDR2 LQKENI. The clonotype originates from a woman older than 75 with acute or convalescent COVID-19. This rearrangement joins TRBV18 to TRBJ1-2, with 9 bases fitting TRBD1. Source material: peripheral blood. CDR3 sequence reads: CASSPEQGAFGYTF. The CDR3 nucleotides are TGTGCCAGCTCACCAGAACAGGGGGCCTTTGGCTACACCTTC.